This T cell receptor beta chain is from a study of blood T cell repertoires in COVID-19. Clones were sequenced by immunoSEQ multiplex PCR, and TCRdb holds only the in-frame ones, with some missing. Here the sample spans some 300,000 clones, around 91% being singletons. Germline loops: CDR1 LNHDA, CDR2 SQIVND (reference sequence). Trimming took 2 bases from V and 2 from J; bases not matched to a gene: 0. The CDR3 consists of 14 residues. This receptor was obtained from a woman aged 40 to 50 who had recovered from COVID-19. The source material was PBMCs or T cells enriched from blood (not recorded which). The chain uses TRBV19 and TRBJ2-3; 8 nucleotides align to TRBD1. Here the CDR3 DNA reads TGTGCCAGTAGTATACAGGGGGCCACAGATACGCAGTATTTT. Encoded protein: CASSIQGATDTQYF.